Detailed here is one T cell receptor beta chain. This clone was seen a few times. It has no known antigen specificity. No much larger clone is present one base from it, and per-base qualities are unavailable. The immunoSEQ Assay, a bias-controlled multiplex PCR, was used to amplify TCRbeta CDR3 regions from genomic DNA. As for the original processing: The number of nucleated cells in each sample was estimated from the amplification of reference gene primers within the assay. To quantify the absolute abundance of each unique TCRbeta CDR3 rearrangement, sequence reads were collapsed and filtered. For each sample, productive Simpson clonality was calculated as the square root of Simpson's diversity index over productive rearrangements. TCRdb took over this immuneACCESS table, retaining in-frame rearrangements with V and J assigned. Such tables are incomplete; in checked studies, under half of the missing clones stem from an unresolved V gene, and the remainder is unexplained. V, J and clone size reflect that table, while D and trimming were determined from the DNA. The sample table contains around 140,000 clones; only one count was recorded for roughly 80% of them. Clones ranked in the top ten supply approximately 3.5% of the sample.

The CDR3 goes from the cysteine to the phenylalanine over 13 residues. Only the CDR3 DNA stays, 39 bases, in frame from base 1. In the germline V gene (reference sequence), CDR1 corresponds to SGHNT and CDR2 to YYREEE. V is cut by 4 bases and J by 3 bases, and the space between the germline ends is 11 bases. This entry belongs to a study of blood T cell repertoires in COVID-19 (dated by TCRdb to 2020 to 2022). Background on the whole study: Collaborator samples came from the United States, Italy and Spain and covered acute and convalescent phases of COVID-19. The prospective study material was composed of cDNA or gDNA derived from T cells, B-cell-depleted T cells, or PBMCs. Deeply sampled blood TCRbeta repertoires from subjects exposed to, actively infected with, or recovered from COVID-19 were included in the dataset. The repertoires were released in a freely available public database meant as a resource for research on the immune response to SARS-CoV-2. Samples came from the ongoing ImmuneRACE study (first 160 participants) plus 1,254 subjects from 6 global collaborators. A de-identified subject ID, COVID-19 status, age in years and sex were almost always included in the sample metadata. Where HLA class I and class II types were available, the types were taken from metadata supplied by the sample provider, not from assay-based typing. What the authors observed across the whole study: Clinical and demographic metadata were provided uncurated, with the amount varying by source and participant.

A second Seattle source provided samples from volunteer blood donors who had recovered from COVID-19. Each collaborating institution followed its own protocols to collect whole blood in K2EDTA tubes. For TCRbeta analysis, collaborators shipped samples as frozen whole blood, isolated PBMCs, or DNA extracted from either of those sample types. Sequencing was done on a sample of peripheral blood. This TCR was recovered from a man aged 65-85 years who had recovered from COVID-19. The sequence is built from TRBV5-4 and TRBJ2-7; the best D guess is TRBD2, with 6 bases matching. The bases are TGTGCCAGCAGCCGGGAGTTGGGCTACGAGCAGTACTTC. It codes for CASSRELGYEQYF.